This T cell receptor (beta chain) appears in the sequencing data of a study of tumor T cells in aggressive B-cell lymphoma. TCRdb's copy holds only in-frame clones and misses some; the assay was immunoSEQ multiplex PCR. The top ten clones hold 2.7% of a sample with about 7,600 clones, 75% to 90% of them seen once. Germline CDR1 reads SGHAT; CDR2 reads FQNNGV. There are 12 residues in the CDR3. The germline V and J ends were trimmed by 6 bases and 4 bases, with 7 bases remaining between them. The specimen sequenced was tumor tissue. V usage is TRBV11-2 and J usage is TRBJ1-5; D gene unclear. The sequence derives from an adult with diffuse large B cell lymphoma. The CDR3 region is CASSTENQPQHF. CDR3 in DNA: TGTGCCAGCAGTACAGAAAATCAGCCCCAGCATTTT. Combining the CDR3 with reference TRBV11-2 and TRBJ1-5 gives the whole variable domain EAGVAQSPRYKIIEKRQSVAFWCNPISGHATLYWYQQILGQGPKLLIQFQNNGVVDDSQLPKDRFSAERLKGVDSTLKIQPAKLEDSAVYLCASSTENQPQHFGDGTRLSIL.